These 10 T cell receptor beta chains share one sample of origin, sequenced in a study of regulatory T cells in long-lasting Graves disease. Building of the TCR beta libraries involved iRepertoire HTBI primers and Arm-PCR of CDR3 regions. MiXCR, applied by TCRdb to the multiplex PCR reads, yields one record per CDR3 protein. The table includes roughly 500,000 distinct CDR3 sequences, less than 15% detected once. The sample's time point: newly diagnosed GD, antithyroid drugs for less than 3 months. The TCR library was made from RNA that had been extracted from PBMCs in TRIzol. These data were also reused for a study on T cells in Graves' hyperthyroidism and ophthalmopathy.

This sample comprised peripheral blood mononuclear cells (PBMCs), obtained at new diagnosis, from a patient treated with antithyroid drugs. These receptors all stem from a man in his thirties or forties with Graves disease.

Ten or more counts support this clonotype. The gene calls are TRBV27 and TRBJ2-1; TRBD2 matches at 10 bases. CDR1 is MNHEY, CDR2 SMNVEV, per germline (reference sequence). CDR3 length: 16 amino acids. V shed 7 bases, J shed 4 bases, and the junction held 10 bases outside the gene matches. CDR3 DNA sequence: TGTGCCAGCATCTCTAGACTAGCGGGTGGGTACAATGAGCAGTTCTTC. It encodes CASISRLAGGYNEQFF.

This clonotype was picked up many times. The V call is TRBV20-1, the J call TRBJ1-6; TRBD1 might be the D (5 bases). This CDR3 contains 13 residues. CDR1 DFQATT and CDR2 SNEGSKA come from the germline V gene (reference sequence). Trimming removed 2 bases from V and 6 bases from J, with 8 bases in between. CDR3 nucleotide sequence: TGCAGTGCTAGACGACAGCCTAATTCACCCCTCCACTTT. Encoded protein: CSARRQPNSPLHF.

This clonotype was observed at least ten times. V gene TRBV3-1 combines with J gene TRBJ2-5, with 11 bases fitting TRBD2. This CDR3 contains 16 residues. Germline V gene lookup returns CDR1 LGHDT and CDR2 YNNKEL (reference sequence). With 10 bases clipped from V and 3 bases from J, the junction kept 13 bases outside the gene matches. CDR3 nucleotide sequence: TGTGCCACTTCCCTAGCGGGAGGACTCAGCGAAGAGACCCAGTACTTC. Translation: CATSLAGGLSEETQYF.

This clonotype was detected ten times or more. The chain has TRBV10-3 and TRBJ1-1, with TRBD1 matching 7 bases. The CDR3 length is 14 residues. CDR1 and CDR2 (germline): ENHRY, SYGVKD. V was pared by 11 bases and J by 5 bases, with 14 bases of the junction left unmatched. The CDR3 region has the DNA TGTGCCTCCCGAGGGCTCAGGGGGTTAACTGAAGCTTTCTTT. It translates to CASRGLRGLTEAFF.

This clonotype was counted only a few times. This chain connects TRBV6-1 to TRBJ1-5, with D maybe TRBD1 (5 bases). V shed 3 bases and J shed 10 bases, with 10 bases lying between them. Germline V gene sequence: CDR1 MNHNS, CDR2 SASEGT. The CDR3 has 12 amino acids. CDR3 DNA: TGTGCCAGCAGTGAGGGGCTACATCCCCAGCATTTT. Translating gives CASSEGLHPQHF.

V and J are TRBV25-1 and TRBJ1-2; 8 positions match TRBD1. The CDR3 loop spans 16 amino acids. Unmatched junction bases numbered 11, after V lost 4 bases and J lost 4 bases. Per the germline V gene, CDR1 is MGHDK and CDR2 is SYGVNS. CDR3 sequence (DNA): TGTGCCAGCAGTGCGGCAGGACAGGGAGACGGCTATGGCTACACCTTC. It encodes CASSAAGQGDGYGYTF.

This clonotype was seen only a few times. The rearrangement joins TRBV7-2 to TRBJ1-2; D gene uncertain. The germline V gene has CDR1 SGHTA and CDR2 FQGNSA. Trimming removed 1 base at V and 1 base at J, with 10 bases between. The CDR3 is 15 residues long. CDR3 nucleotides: TGTGCCAGCAGCTTAGGAGTCGGGCTTAACTATGGCTACACCTTC. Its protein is CASSLGVGLNYGYTF.

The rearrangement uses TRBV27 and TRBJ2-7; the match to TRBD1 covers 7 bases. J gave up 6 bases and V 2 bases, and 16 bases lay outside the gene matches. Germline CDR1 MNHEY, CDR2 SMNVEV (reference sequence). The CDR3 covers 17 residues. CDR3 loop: CASSLQYRGGLEREQYF. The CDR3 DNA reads TGTGCCAGCAGTTTACAATATAGAGGGGGCTTAGAACGCGAGCAGTACTTC.

CDR3 sequence: CSARALTSGGTDTQYF. DNA for the CDR3: TGCAGTGCTAGAGCGTTGACTAGCGGGGGCACAGATACGCAGTATTTT. V and J are TRBV20-1 and TRBJ2-3; 11 nucleotides line up with TRBD2. This CDR3 contains 16 residues. V was pared by 1 base and J by 1 base, with 4 bases of the junction left unmatched. Germline values: CDR1 DFQATT, CDR2 SNEGSKA (reference sequence).

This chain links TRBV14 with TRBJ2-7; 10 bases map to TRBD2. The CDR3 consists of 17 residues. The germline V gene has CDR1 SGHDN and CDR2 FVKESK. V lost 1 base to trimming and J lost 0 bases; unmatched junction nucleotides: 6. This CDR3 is CASSQVLAGVSSYEQYF. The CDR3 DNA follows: TGTGCCAGCAGCCAAGTCCTAGCGGGAGTTAGCTCCTACGAGCAGTACTTC.